This T cell receptor (beta chain) stems from a study of shared clonotypes between healthy human individuals. Between the trimmed V and J ends, which lost 1 base and 13 bases, there was a span of 17 bases. The germline gives CDR1 MDHEN, CDR2 SYDVKM. This CDR3 comprises 15 residues. Repertoires were generated with immunoSEQ multiplex PCR, while TCRdb's copy carries only in-frame clones and drops some. Of about 2 million clones listed, 95% are singletons. This chain uses TRBV28 with TRBJ1-6, with a tentative D call TRBD1 (5 bases). Sequencing used naive CD4+ T cells sorted from blood. Subset defined: CD45RA+ positively selected. This sequence originates from a man aged 18 to 29 in good health. CDR3 amino acids: CASSLFRLGPSPLHF. In nucleotides, the CDR3 is TGTGCCAGCAGTTTATTTCGGTTGGGGCCCTCGCCCCTCCACTTT.